This entry lists 25 T cell receptor beta chains sequenced from one sample in a study of blood T cell repertoires in COVID-19. Using immunoSEQ multiplex PCR, the repertoire was profiled, and TCRdb retains in-frame clones only, with some absent. The sample has about 220,000 clones; 65% to 85% are singletons. The sample comprised peripheral blood. These receptors were obtained from a human donor in a cohort sampled during active COVID-19.

This sequence joins TRBV11-3 and TRBJ2-1, with TRBD1 as a possible D gene (6 bases). With 5 bases removed from V and 9 bases from J, the gap between germline ends came to 20 bases. CDR3 length: 15 amino acids. CDR1 and CDR2 from the germline V gene are SGHNT and YENEEA. Written as DNA, the CDR3 is TGTGCCAGCAGCCCCATGGGGGCCCTAAGTGGTGAGCAGTTCTTC. Amino acids: CASSPMGALSGEQFF.

The table lists this clone with a few counts. V gene TRBV7-9 combines with J gene TRBJ1-5; the match to TRBD1 covers 7 bases. Germline V gene sequence: CDR1 SEHNR, CDR2 FQNEAQ (reference sequence). The CDR3 length is 14 residues. The V gene end was trimmed by 5 bases and the J gene end by 5 bases; junction bases not matched to a gene: 6. In nucleotides, the CDR3 is TGTGCCAGCAGCGGAGGGGGCCAGCATCAGCCCCAGCATTTT. Its translation is CASSGGGQHQPQHF.

This clone occurred a few times. Other DNA sequences in this sample translate to the same CDR3. The chain is built from TRBV28 and TRBJ1-2; D may be TRBD1 (5 bases). This CDR3 is 13 amino acids long. Germline lookup yields CDR1 MDHEN and CDR2 SYDVKM. With 8 bases removed from V and 4 bases from J, the gap between germline ends came to 14 bases. CDR3 in amino acids: CASSTTASYGYTF. The CDR3, as DNA: TGTGCCAGCTCGACGACAGCCTCCTATGGCTACACCTTC.

This clone came up a few times. The V gene is TRBV12-2, the J gene TRBJ1-5; the table's D call of TRBD1 was not tested on the DNA. TRBV12-2 is a documented pseudogene. The CDR3 covers 18 residues. The CDR3 DNA reads as TGTGCAAGTCGCTCGCTTGGGGCTAACAGTCTCCCCAATCAGCCCCAGCATTTT. Amino acids: CASRSLGANSLPNQPQHF.

The genes are TRBV6-4 and TRBJ1-1; D gene ambiguous. The germline V gene has CDR1 MRHNA and CDR2 SNTAGT. This CDR3 region has 13 residues. V was pared by 4 bases and J by 0 bases, with 6 bases between. The CDR3 loop reads CASSVSVNTEAFF. DNA for the CDR3: TGTGCCAGCAGTGTGTCAGTGAACACTGAAGCTTTCTTT.

The chain carries TRBV5-1 and TRBJ1-4, with D possibly matching TRBD1 (6 bases). Trimming left V 0 bases short and J 8 bases short, with 17 bases between. CDR1 SGHRS and CDR2 YFSETQ come from the germline V gene. The CDR3 is made up of 16 amino acids. The CDR3 DNA follows: TGCGCCAGCAGCTTGGCCCAACAGGGTCGAGAGGAAAAACTGTTTTTT. This encodes CASSLAQQGREEKLFF.

This sequence joins TRBV5-1 and TRBJ2-5; the match to TRBD2 covers 12 bases. This CDR3 contains 15 residues. J was trimmed by 3 bases and V by 4 bases; bases with no gene match: 4. CDR1 is SGHRS and CDR2 is YFSETQ in the germline V gene. The CDR3 here is CASSHRLAGEETQYF. In nucleotides, the CDR3 is TGCGCCAGCAGCCACCGACTAGCGGGGGAAGAGACCCAGTACTTC. The variable domain in full, completed from reference TRBV5-1 and TRBJ2-5, reads KAGVTQTPRYLIKTRGQQVTLSCSPISGHRSVSWYQQTPGQGLQFLFEYFSETQRNKGNFPGRFSGRQFSNSRSEMNVSTLELGDSALYLCASSHRLAGEETQYFGPGTRLLVL.

The V and J genes are TRBV5-1 and TRBJ2-7; no firm D call. The CDR3 spans 14 residues. Trimming left V 2 bases short and J 0 bases short, with 9 bases between. Germline-derived CDR1 and CDR2 are SGHRS and YFSETQ. The CDR3 DNA reads as TGCGCCAGCAGCTTAATCCCCAGCTCCTACGAGCAGTACTTC. Its protein is CASSLIPSSYEQYF.

This sequence joins TRBV18 and TRBJ2-2; maybe TRBD2 (5 bases). The CDR3 runs to 16 residues. Germline CDR1 is KGHSH and CDR2 is LQKENI. The V end lost 3 bases, the J end lost 3 bases, and 14 bases lay between the germline ends. The CDR3 loop reads CASSPLAGWDTGELFF. CDR3 bases: TGTGCCAGCTCACCTCTAGCAGGATGGGACACCGGGGAGCTGTTTTTT.

V usage is TRBV7-2 and J usage is TRBJ2-1; D not certain. The CDR3 runs to 14 residues. Germline V gene data show CDR1 as SGHTA and CDR2 as FQGNSA. Trimming cost V 7 bases and J 4 bases, with 14 bases left between them. The CDR3 DNA follows: TGTGCCAGCACCCCCTCAGTGGTTTACAATGAGCAGTTCTTC. Translation: CASTPSVVYNEQFF.

The chain employs TRBV9 and TRBJ2-2, with 10 bases that match TRBD2. From germline, CDR1 is SGDLS and CDR2 YYNGEE. V was pared by 4 bases and J by 6 bases, with 6 bases of the junction left unmatched. The CDR3 is 15 residues long. In DNA form, the CDR3 reads TGTGCCAGCAGCTCACCGGGACTAGCGTCCGGGGAGCTGTTTTTT. Translated, it gives CASSSPGLASGELFF.

This clone was observed a single time. The chain is built from TRBV10-3 and TRBJ2-1, with a weak D call TRBD2 (5 bases). V lost 4 bases, J lost 9 bases, and 10 bases lay in between. The CDR3 sequence is 12 residues long. Germline CDR1 and CDR2: ENHRY and SYGVKD. The CDR3, as DNA: TGTGCCATCAGTGCCGCGGGTGTTGAGCAGTTCTTC. Its protein is CAISAAGVEQFF.

CDR3 protein: CASSQRDSRGRRGYTF. CDR3 DNA sequence: TGTGCCAGCAGCCAACGCGACAGCAGGGGGCGAAGGGGCTACACCTTC. The chain joins TRBV27 to TRBJ1-2; 8 nucleotides agree with TRBD1. CDR3 size: 16 residues. The ends lost 6 bases at V and 8 bases at J; junction bases unmatched: 17. From germline, CDR1 is MNHEY and CDR2 SMNVEV (reference sequence).

This chain uses TRBV7-2 with TRBJ1-6; a weak D match, TRBD1 (5 bases). The germline V and J ends were trimmed by 3 bases and 0 bases, with 9 bases remaining between them. Germline V gives CDR1 SGHTA, CDR2 FQGNSA. The CDR3 runs 16 residues. CDR3 DNA sequence: TGTGCCAGCAGCTTGGACACCCGCTCCTATAATTCACCCCTCCACTTT. Amino acid sequence: CASSLDTRSYNSPLHF.

The genes are TRBV9 and TRBJ1-4, with D perhaps TRBD1 (6 bases). The CDR3 is 14 amino acids. The germline gives CDR1 SGDLS, CDR2 YYNGEE. The V and J ends lost 6 bases and 8 bases respectively, with 17 bases between them. CDR3 in amino acids: CASNRGGSQEKLFF. Written as DNA, the CDR3 is TGTGCCAGCAATAGGGGGGGTAGTCAGGAAAAACTGTTTTTT.

The rearrangement links TRBV28 to TRBJ1-1; possible D gene TRBD1, 5 bases. The CDR3 runs to 14 residues. Germline values: CDR1 MDHEN, CDR2 SYDVKM. The V end was cut by 7 bases, the J end by 0 bases, with 12 bases between. CDR3 sequence: CASISGTLNTEAFF. CDR3 nucleotides: TGTGCCAGCATTTCCGGGACTTTGAACACTGAAGCTTTCTTT.

This chain uses TRBV5-5 with TRBJ2-2; D remains ambiguous. The CDR3 contains 13 residues. CDR1 is SGHKS, CDR2 YYEKEE, per germline (reference sequence). The germline V and J ends were trimmed by 0 bases and 8 bases, with 8 bases remaining between them. The DNA for the CDR3 is TGTGCCAGCAGCTTGGATCCGGTGGGGGAGCTGTTTTTT. Protein: CASSLDPVGELFF.

This clone has a single count. The rearrangement links TRBV15 to TRBJ1-2; D is unresolved. The CDR3 is made up of 16 amino acids. With 5 bases removed from V and 3 bases from J, the gap between germline ends came to 19 bases. The germline gives CDR1 LNHNV, CDR2 YYDKDF (reference sequence). As DNA, the CDR3 is TGTGCCACCAGCCCCCGGAGAAGGGAGATTGACTATGGCTACACCTTC. Its protein is CATSPRRREIDYGYTF.

This clone came up a few times. The chain links TRBV3-1 (or the pseudogene TRBV3-2) to TRBJ2-5; D call uncertain. The ends were cut back, 4 bases at V and 5 bases at J, with 11 bases in the middle. This CDR3 spans 13 amino acids. CDR1 and CDR2 from the germline V gene are LGHDT and YNNKEL (reference sequence). This CDR3 reads CASSRGREETQYF. The DNA for the CDR3 is TGTGCCAGCAGCCGAGGTCGCGAGGAGACCCAGTACTTC.

J is TRBJ1-1 and V is TRBV5-6; no definite D call. Between the trimmed V and J ends, which lost 1 base and 3 bases, there was a span of 10 bases. Germline V gene lookup returns CDR1 SGHDT and CDR2 YYEEEE. CDR3 length equals 14 residues. In DNA, the CDR3 is TGTGCCAGCAGCTTGACGGGAAGGGACACTGAAGCTTTCTTT. Translating gives CASSLTGRDTEAFF.

The chain has TRBV13 and TRBJ2-1, with 10 bases aligning to TRBD1. The CDR3 covers 16 residues. Unmatched junction bases numbered 9, after V lost 4 bases and J lost 6 bases. Germline V gene lookup returns CDR1 PRHDT and CDR2 FYEKMQ (reference sequence). The chain's CDR3 is CASSWLGQGPLNEQFF. The CDR3 DNA reads as TGTGCCAGCAGCTGGCTGGGACAGGGGCCGCTCAATGAGCAGTTCTTC.

The chain recombines TRBV7-8 with TRBJ2-7; 12 nucleotides line up with TRBD2. The CDR3 runs to 15 residues. Germline CDR1 and CDR2: SGHVS and FQNEAQ. With V trimmed by 4 bases and J by 6 bases, 7 bases remained unmatched. This CDR3 reads CASSSPSLAGGEQYF. CDR3 nucleotide sequence: TGTGCCAGCAGCTCCCCATCACTAGCGGGAGGCGAGCAGTACTTC. Filled out from reference TRBV7-8 and TRBJ2-7, the complete variable domain reads GAGVSQSPRYKVAKRGQDVALRCDPISGHVSLFWYQQALGQGPEFLTYFQNEAQLDKSGLPSDRFFAERPEGSVSTLKIQRTQQEDSAVYLCASSSPSLAGGEQYFGPGTRLTVT.

This clone has a count of ten or more. The J gene is TRBJ1-2, the V gene TRBV29-1; 7 bases are shared with TRBD1. The ends lost 0 bases at V and 7 bases at J; junction bases unmatched: 8. The CDR3 covers 14 residues. The germline gives CDR1 SQVTM, CDR2 ANQGSEA. The CDR3 region is CSVEDRDRAGGYTF. CDR3 nucleotides: TGCAGCGTTGAAGATCGAGACAGGGCAGGTGGCTACACCTTC.

V gene TRBV30 combines with J gene TRBJ2-3; tentative D call: TRBD2 (6 bases). Germline V gene sequence: CDR1 GTSNPN, CDR2 SVGIG (reference sequence). Trimming cost V 4 bases and J 1 base, with 12 bases left between them. This CDR3 comprises 14 residues. The CDR3 reads CAWIYGGRTDTQYF. CDR3 DNA sequence: TGTGCCTGGATCTACGGGGGACGCACAGATACGCAGTATTTT. The complete variable domain, with remaining parts taken from reference TRBV30 and TRBJ2-3, reads SQTIHQWPATLVQPVGSPLSLECTVEGTSNPNLYWYRQAAGRGLQLLFYSVGIGQISSEVPQNLSASRPQDRQFILSSKKLLLSDSGFYLCAWIYGGRTDTQYFGPGTRLTVL.

The V call is TRBV5-6, the J call TRBJ1-4, with a weak D call TRBD1 (5 bases). V lost 2 bases and J lost 8, with 19 bases in between. The CDR3 is made up of 16 amino acids. Per the germline V gene, CDR1 is SGHDT and CDR2 is YYEEEE. The CDR3 DNA sequence: TGTGCCAGCAGCTTAAGCCCAGGGCGGGAAGGGGAAAAACTGTTTTTT. Its translation is CASSLSPGREGEKLFF.